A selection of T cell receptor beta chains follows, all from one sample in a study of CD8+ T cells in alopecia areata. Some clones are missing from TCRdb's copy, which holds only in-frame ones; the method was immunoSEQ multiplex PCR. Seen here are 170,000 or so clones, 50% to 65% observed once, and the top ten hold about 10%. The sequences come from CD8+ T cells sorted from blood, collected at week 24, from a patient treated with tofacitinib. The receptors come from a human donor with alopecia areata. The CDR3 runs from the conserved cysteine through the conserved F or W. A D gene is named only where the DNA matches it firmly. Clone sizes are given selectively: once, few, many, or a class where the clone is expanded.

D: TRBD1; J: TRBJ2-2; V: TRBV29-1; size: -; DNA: TGCAGCGTTGGAGGGGGACAGGGGAACGGGGAGCTGTTTTTT; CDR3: CSVGGGQGNGELFF
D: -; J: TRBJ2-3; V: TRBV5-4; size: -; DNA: TGTGCCAGCAGCTTTTCCCCGTCTCCTTCTAGCACAGATACGCAGTATTTT; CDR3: CASSFSPSPSSTDTQYF
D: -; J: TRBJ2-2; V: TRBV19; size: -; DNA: TGTGCCAGTAGTACCAGCGGGGAGCTGTTTTTT; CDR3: CASSTSGELFF
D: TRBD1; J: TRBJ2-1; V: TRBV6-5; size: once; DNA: TGTGCCAGCAGTTACTTGGGGACAGGGGGCCACAATGAGCAGTTCTTC; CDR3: CASSYLGTGGHNEQFF
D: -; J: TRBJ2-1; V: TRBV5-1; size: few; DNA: TGCGCCAGCAGCGGGAGTCCCAACGGAGGCAATGAGCAGTTCTTC; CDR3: CASSGSPNGGNEQFF
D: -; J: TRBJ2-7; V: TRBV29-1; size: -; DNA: TGCAGCGTTGACGAGGGGGACTACGAGCAGTACTTC; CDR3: CSVDEGDYEQYF
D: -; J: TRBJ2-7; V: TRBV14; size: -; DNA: TGTGCCAGCAGCCAAGATAGGTTTTCCTACGAGCAGTACTTC; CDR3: CASSQDRFSYEQYF
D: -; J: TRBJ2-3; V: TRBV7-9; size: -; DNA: TGTGCCAGCAGCTTAAAAGGTTTGGATGCCACAGATACGCAGTATTTT; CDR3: CASSLKGLDATDTQYF
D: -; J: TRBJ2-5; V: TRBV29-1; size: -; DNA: TGCAGCGTTGAAGATCTTCAGGTCCAGAGCCAAGAGACCCAGTACTTC; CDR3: CSVEDLQVQSQETQYF
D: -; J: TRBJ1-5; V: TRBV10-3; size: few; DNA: TGTGCCATCAGTGATCCCGGAGGACAGCCCCAGCATTTT; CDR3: CAISDPGGQPQHF
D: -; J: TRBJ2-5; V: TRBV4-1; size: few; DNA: TGCGCCAGCAGCCACGTAAAGACCCAGTACTTC; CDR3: CASSHVKTQYF
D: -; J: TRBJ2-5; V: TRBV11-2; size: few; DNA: TGTGCCAGCAGCTTAGCGTGGGGGGCCCAAGAGACCCAGTACTTC; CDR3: CASSLAWGAQETQYF
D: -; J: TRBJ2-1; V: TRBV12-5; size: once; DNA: TGTGCTAGTGGTTTCCGGGCCGAAGAAGAAGACGATGAGCAGTTCTTC; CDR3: CASGFRAEEEDDEQFF
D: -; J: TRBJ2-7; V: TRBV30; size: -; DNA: TGTGCCTGGAGTGTTGGTCAGGGACACTACGAGCAGTACTTC; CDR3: CAWSVGQGHYEQYF
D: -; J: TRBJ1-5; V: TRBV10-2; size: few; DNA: TGCGCCAGCGGGTATCAGCCCCAGCATTTT; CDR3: CASGYQPQHF
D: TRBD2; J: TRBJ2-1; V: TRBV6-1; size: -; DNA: TGTGCCAGCAGACCCACTAGCGGGAGATACAATGAGCAGTTCTTC; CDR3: CASRPTSGRYNEQFF
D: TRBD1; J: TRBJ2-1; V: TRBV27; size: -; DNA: TGTGCCAGCAGTTTAGTCCGGACAGGGGAATTGGGTGAGCAGTTCTTC; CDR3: CASSLVRTGELGEQFF
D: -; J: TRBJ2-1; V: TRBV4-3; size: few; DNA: TGCGCCAGCAGCCGGGGCAGGGACACTTACAATGAGCAGTTCTTC; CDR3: CASSRGRDTYNEQFF
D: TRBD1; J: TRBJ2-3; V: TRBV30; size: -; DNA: TGTGCCTGGGAGGACAGGTCCCGTTATGGCACAGATACGCAGTATTTT; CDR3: CAWEDRSRYGTDTQYF
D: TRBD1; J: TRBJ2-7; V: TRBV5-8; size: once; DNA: TGTGCCAGCAGCTTGGCACAGGGGGCTACCTACGAGCAGTACTTC; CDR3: CASSLAQGATYEQYF
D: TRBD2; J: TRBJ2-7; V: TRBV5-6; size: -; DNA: TGTGCCAGCAGCTTGGGGGGACTAGCGGTCTACGAGCAGTACTTC; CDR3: CASSLGGLAVYEQYF
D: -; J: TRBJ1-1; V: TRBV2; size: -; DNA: TGTGCCACCCCTCCTCCCATGAACACTGAAGCTTTCTTT; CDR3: CATPPPMNTEAFF
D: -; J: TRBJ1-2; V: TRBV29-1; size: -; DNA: TGCAGTATTTTCTCGACAGAGGATTATGGCTACACCTTC; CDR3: CSIFSTEDYGYTF
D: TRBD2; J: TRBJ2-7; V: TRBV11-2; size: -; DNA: TGTGCCAGCAGCCCAGACCGCGGGGGCTCCTACGAGCAGTACTTC; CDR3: CASSPDRGGSYEQYF
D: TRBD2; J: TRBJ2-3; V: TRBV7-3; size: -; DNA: TGTGCCAGCAGCCCTAGCGGGGGGATCACAGATACGCAGTATTTT; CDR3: CASSPSGGITDTQYF
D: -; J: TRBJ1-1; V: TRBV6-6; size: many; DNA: TGTGCCAGCAAATTGATGGGTGAAGCTTTCTTT; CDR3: CASKLMGEAFF
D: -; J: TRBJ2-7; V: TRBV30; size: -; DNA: TGTGCCTGGAGTGTAGGTAGGGTAGAGGGCGAGCAGTACTTC; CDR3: CAWSVGRVEGEQYF
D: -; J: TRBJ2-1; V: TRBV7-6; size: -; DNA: TGTGCCAGCAGCCCCATCGCTAACAATGAGCAGTTCTTC; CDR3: CASSPIANNEQFF
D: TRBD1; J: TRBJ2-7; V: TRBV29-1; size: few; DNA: TGCAGCGTTTTGACAGGGAAGGGGTACGAGCAGTACTTC; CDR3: CSVLTGKGYEQYF
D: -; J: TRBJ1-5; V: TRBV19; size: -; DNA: TGTGCCAGTAGTTGGAGGGGGGTTAGCAATCAGCCCCAGCATTTT; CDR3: CASSWRGVSNQPQHF
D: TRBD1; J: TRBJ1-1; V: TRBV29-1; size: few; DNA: TGCAGCGTCGGAAGGGGACAGGGCGGTGAAGCTTTCTTT; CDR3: CSVGRGQGGEAFF
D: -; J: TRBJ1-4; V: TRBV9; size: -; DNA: TGTGCCAGCAGCGTAGAGGCAGGCCTTTGGGAAAAACTGTTTTTT; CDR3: CASSVEAGLWEKLFF
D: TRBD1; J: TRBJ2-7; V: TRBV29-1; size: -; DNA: TGCAGCGTTATTGTCTGGACAGGGGGCTACGAGCAGTACTTC; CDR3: CSVIVWTGGYEQYF
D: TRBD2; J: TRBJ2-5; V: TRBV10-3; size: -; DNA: TGTGCCATCAGTGAGGGGACTAGCGGGGCCTGGAGAGAGACCCAGTACTTC; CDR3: CAISEGTSGAWRETQYF
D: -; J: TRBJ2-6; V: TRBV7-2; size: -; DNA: TGTGCCAGCAGCTTGGGCGGCCGACTGACTTTC; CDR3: CASSLGGRLTF
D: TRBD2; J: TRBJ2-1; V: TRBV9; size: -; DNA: TGTGCCAGCAGCGGAACCGGGACTAACAATGAGCAGTTCTTC; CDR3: CASSGTGTNNEQFF
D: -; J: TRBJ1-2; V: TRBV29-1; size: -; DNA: TGCAGCGTTTGGCAGGGGCCGAACTATGGCTACACCTTC; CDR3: CSVWQGPNYGYTF